This entry describes one T cell receptor beta chain. Which antigen it targets is not known. Qualities for individual bases were not recorded, and no much larger clone is one base off. This sample is part of a study of a mutant IDH1 vaccine in newly diagnosed glioma (dated by TCRdb to the early 2020s). Background on the whole study: Eight vaccinations were administered to patients in weeks 1, 3, 5, 7, 11, 15, 19 and 23, corresponding to visits V03 through V10. Vaccination was initiated 4-6 weeks after radiotherapy alone, or concurrently with temozolomide cycles in the chemotherapy-containing groups. The approximately 32 treated patients were around 62% male and about 38% female, with a mean age of approximately 40 years. Before enrollment, most patients had been given radiochemotherapy with temozolomide as standard therapy, while the rest had received either radiotherapy alone or temozolomide alone. Six visits were used for peripheral blood collection: V03 (baseline), V05, V07, V10, V12 and V13. Longitudinal TCRB deep sequencing was performed for approximately 24 treated patients wherever samples were available for exploratory analyses.

Receptor libraries were prepared by the immunoSEQ multiplex PCR assay. Following the manufacturer's protocol, the hsTCRB Kit was used to amplify rearranged TCR beta chain sequences. An Illumina MiSeq was used to sequence the TCRB libraries. The source study handled its data this way. The kit vendor's proprietary platform handled demultiplexing, trimming and gene mapping. In TCRdb, the immuneACCESS table is reduced to in-frame sequences with V and J assigned. These tables do not hold every clone; where another copy was compared, an unresolved V gene accounts for under half, and the others remain unexplained. That table gives V, J and clone size, and the DNA gave D and trimming. The sample table shows approximately 79,000 clones, and around 83% are seen once. Jointly, the top ten make up around 0.77% of the sample. Read against the paper, the sample's time point label means: week 23, last vaccination. Each vaccine dose, consisting of 300 ug of a 20-mer mutant IDH1 peptide in Montanide, was administered subcutaneously with topical imiquimod. Donors had newly diagnosed WHO grade 3 or 4 IDH1-mutant astrocytomas with loss of nuclear ATRX. The samples were drawn from NOA16, a multicentre, single-arm, open-label phase I trial in Germany that tested a mutant IDH1 peptide vaccine in humans for the first time. The DNeasy Blood and Tissue Kit was used to extract genomic DNA from EDTA blood for TCRB sequencing.

What the authors observed across the whole study: The authors stated that sample limitations prevented analyses of patient blood samples from being reproduced. Pseudoprogression appeared unrelated to alterations in the top peripheral T cell clonotypes detected by TCRB sequencing. PBMC samples for TCRB deep sequencing were selected based on availability. Across multiple MHC alleles, vaccine-induced immune responses were seen in 90% to 95% of patients.

The germline V gene (reference sequence) sets CDR1 to SEHNR and CDR2 to FQNEAQ. Trimming takes 2 bases off V and 5 bases off J; junction bases not matched to a gene: 8. The CDR3 runs 16 residues from the cysteine to the phenylalanine. The retained sequence is limited to the CDR3, 48 bases, with the frame set at the first base. This clonotype originated in a woman aged 45-60 years with glioma. Material: PBMCs, obtained from a glioma patient whose treatment included an IDH1 peptide vaccine. The V and J segments used are TRBV7-9 and TRBJ2-5; 10 nucleotides in the junction match TRBD2. Here the CDR3 is given as CASSLRASGRPETQYF. The nucleotides are TGTGCCAGCAGCTTAAGGGCTAGCGGGAGACCCGAGACCCAGTACTTC.